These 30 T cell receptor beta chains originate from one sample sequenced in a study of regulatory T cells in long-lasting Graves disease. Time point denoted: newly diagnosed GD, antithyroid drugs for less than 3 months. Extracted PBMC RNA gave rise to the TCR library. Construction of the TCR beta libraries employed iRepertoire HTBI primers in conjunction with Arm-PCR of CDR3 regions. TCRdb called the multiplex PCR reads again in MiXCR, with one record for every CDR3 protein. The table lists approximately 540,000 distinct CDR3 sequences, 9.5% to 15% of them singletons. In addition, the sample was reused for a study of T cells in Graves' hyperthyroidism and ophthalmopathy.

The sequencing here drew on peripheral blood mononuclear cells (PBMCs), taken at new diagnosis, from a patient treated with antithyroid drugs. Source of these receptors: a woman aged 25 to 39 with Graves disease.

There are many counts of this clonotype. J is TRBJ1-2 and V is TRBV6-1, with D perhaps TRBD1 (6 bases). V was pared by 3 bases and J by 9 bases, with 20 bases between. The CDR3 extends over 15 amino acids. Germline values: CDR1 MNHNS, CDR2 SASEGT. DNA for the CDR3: TGTGCCAGCAGTGACCGCGGGGGCAGGGATCACCGCTACACCTTC. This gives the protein CASSDRGGRDHRYTF.

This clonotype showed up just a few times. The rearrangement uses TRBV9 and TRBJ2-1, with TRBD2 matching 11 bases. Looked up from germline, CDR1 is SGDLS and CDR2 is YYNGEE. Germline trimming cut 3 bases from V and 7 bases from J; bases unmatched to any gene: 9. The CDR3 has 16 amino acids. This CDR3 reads CASSEQLAGVLNEQFF. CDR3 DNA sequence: TGTGCCAGCAGCGAACAACTAGCGGGAGTCTTAAATGAGCAGTTCTTC.

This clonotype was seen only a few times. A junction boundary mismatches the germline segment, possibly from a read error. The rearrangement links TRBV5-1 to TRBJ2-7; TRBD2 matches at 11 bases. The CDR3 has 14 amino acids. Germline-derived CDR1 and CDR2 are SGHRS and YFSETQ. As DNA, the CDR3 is TGCGCCAGCAGCCTCGGGACTAGCGGCTACGAGCAGTGCTTC. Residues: CASSLGTSGYEQCF.

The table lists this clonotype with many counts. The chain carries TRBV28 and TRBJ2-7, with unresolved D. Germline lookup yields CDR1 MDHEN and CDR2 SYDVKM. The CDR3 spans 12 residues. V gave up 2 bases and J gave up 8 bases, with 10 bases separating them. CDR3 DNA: TGTGCCAGCAGTTTAATCCGGACGAAGCAGTACTTC. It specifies CASSLIRTKQYF.

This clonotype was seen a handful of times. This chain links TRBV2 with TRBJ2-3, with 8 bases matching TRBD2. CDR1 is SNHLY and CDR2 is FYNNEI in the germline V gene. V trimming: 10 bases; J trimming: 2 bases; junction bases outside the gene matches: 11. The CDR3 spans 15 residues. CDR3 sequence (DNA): TGTGCCATACCATTACTAGCGGAGACCACAGATACGCAGTATTTT. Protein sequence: CAIPLLAETTDTQYF.

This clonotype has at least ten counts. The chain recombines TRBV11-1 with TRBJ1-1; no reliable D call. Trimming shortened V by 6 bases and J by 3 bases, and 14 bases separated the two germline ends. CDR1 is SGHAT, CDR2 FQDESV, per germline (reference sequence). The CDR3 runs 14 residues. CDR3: CASSESGGDTEAFF. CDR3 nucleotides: TGTGCCAGCAGTGAATCAGGCGGGGACACTGAAGCTTTCTTT.

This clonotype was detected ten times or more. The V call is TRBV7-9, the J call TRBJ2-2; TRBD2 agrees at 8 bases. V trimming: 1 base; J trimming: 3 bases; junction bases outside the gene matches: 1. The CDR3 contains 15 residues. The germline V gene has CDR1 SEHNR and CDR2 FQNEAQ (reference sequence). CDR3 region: CASSLGAGDTGELFF. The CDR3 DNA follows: TGTGCCAGCAGCTTAGGAGCGGGAGACACCGGGGAGCTGTTTTTT.

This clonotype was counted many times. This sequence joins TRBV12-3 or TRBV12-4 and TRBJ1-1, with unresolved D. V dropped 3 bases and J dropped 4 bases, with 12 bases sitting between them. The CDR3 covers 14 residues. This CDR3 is CASSFLGGVTEAFF. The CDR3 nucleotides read TGTGCCAGCAGTTTTCTGGGCGGGGTCACTGAAGCTTTCTTT.

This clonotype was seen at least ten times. CDR3 amino acids: CASSLTSGFYYEQYF. In nucleotides, the CDR3 is TGTGCCAGCAGTTTAACGTCAGGGTTTTACTACGAGCAGTACTTC. The chain couples TRBV27 to TRBJ2-7; D might be TRBD1 (5 bases). Germline V gives CDR1 MNHEY, CDR2 SMNVEV (reference sequence). The CDR3 consists of 15 residues. V shed 2 bases and J shed 3 bases, with 14 bases lying between them.

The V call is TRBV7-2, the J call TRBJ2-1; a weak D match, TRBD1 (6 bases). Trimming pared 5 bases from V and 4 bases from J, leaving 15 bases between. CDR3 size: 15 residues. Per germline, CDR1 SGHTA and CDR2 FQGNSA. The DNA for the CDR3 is TGTGCCAGCAGCCGAACAGGGATCTTGTACAATGAGCAGTTCTTC. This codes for CASSRTGILYNEQFF.

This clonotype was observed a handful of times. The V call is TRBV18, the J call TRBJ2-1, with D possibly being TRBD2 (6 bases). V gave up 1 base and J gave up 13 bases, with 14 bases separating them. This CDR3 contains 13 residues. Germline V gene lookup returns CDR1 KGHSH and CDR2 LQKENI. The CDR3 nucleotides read TGTGCCAGCTCACCACTGGCGGGAAGGAAACAGTTCTTC. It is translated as CASSPLAGRKQFF.

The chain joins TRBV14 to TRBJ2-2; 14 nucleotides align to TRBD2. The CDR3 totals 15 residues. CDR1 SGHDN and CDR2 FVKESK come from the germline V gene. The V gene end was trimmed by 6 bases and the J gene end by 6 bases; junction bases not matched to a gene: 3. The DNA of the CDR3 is TGTGCCAGCAGAGGACTAGCGGGAGGTGCCGGGGAGCTGTTTTTT. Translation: CASRGLAGGAGELFF. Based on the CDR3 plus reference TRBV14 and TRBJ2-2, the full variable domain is EAGVTQFPSHSVIEKGQTVTLRCDPISGHDNLYWYRRVMGKEIKFLLHFVKESKQDESGMPNNRFLAERTGGTYSTLKVQPAELEDSGVYFCASRGLAGGAGELFFGEGSRLTVL.

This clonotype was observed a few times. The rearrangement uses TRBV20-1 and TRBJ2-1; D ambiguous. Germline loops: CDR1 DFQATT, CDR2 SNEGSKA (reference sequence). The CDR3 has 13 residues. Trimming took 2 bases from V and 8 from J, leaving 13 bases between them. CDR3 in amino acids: CSARLGALYEQFF. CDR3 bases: TGCAGTGCTAGACTTGGAGCCCTGTATGAGCAGTTCTTC.

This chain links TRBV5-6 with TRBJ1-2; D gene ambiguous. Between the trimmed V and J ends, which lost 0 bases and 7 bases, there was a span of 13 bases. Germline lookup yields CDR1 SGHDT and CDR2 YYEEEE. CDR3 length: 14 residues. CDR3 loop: CASSLGVGSRGYTF. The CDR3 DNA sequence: TGTGCCAGCAGCTTGGGGGTCGGGTCCCGTGGCTACACCTTC.

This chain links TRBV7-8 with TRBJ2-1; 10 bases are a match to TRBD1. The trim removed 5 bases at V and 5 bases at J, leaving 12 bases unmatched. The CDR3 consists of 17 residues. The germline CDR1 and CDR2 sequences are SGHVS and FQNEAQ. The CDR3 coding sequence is TGTGCCAGCAGCCGATTAGGGACAGGGGAACGGAACAATGAGCAGTTCTTC. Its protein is CASSRLGTGERNNEQFF. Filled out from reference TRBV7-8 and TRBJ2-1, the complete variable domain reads GAGVSQSPRYKVAKRGQDVALRCDPISGHVSLFWYQQALGQGPEFLTYFQNEAQLDKSGLPSDRFFAERPEGSVSTLKIQRTQQEDSAVYLCASSRLGTGERNNEQFFGPGTRLTVL.

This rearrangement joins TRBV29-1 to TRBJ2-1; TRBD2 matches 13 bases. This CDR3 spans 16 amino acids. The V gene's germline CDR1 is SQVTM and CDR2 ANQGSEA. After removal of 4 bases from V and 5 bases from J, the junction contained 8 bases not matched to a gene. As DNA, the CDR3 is TGCAGCGTTGCCAAGGGACTAGCGGGGCCCAACAATGAGCAGTTCTTC. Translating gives CSVAKGLAGPNNEQFF.

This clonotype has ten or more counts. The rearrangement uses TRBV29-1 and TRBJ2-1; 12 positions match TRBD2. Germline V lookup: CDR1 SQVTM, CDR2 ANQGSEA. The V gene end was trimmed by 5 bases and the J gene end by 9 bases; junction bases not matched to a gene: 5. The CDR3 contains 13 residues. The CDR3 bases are TGCAGCGTTATGACTAGCGGGAGCGTTGAGCAGTTCTTC. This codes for CSVMTSGSVEQFF.

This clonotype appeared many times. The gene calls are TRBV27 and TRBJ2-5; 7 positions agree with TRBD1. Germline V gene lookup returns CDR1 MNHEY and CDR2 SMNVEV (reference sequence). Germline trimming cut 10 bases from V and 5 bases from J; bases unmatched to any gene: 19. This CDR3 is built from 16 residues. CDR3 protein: CATDQNSDRVMETQYF. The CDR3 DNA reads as TGTGCCACCGACCAAAACTCCGACAGGGTGATGGAGACCCAGTACTTC.

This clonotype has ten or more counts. CDR3 bases: TGTGCCAGCAGCGGTACCGTGGACAGGGTTTATAGGGACTATGGCTACACCTTC. This translates into CASSGTVDRVYRDYGYTF. The rearrangement links TRBV7-9 to TRBJ1-2, with 8 bases fitting TRBD1. The CDR3 has 18 amino acids. In germline, CDR1 is SEHNR, CDR2 FQNEAQ (reference sequence). J was trimmed by 3 bases and V by 5 bases; bases with no gene match: 17.

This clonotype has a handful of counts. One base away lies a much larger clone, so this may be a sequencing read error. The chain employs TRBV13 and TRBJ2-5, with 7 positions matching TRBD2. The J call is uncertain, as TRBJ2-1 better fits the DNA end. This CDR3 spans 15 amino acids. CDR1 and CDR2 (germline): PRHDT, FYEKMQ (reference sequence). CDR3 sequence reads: CASSEAAGVSSEQFF. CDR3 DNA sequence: TGTGCCAGCAGCGAAGCGGCGGGAGTTTCGAGTGAGCAGTTCTTC.

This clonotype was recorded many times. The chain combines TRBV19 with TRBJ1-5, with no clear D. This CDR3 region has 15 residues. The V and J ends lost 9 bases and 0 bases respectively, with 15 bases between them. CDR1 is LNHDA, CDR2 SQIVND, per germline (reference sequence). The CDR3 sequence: CASSYDGNSNQPQHF. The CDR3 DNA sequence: TGTGCCAGCAGTTACGACGGGAATAGCAATCAGCCCCAGCATTTT.

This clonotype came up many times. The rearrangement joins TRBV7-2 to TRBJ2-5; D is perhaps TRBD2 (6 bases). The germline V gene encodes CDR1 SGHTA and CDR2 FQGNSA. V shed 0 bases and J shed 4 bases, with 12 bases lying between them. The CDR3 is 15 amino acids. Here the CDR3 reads CASSLAGGGRETQYF. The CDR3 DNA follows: TGTGCCAGCAGCTTAGCGGGAGGAGGGAGAGAGACCCAGTACTTC.

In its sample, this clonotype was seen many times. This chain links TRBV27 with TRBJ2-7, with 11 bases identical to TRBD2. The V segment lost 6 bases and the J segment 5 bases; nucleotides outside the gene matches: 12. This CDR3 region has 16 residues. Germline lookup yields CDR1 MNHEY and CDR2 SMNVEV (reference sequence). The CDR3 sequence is CASSGGALAGANEQYF. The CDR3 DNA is TGTGCCAGCAGCGGTGGGGCACTAGCGGGGGCGAACGAGCAGTACTTC.

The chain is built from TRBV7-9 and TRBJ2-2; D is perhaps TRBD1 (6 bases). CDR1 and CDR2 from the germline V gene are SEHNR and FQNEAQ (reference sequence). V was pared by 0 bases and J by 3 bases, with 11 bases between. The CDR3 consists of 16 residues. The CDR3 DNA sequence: TGTGCCAGCAGCTTAGCGTCAGGGGTTGACACCGGGGAGCTGTTTTTT. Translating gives CASSLASGVDTGELFF.

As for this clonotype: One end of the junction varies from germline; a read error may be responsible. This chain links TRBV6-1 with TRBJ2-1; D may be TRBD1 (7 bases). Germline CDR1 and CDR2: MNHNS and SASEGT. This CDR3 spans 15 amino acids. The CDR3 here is CASSKAQGGFNEQFF. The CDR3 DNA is TGTGCCAGCAGTAAAGCGCAGGGGGGCTTCAATGAGCAGTTCTTC.

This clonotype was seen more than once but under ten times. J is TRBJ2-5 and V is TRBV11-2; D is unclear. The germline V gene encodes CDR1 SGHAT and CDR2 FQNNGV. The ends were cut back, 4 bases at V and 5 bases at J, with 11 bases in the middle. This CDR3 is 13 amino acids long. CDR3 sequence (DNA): TGTGCCAGCAGCTCCGACCGTTGGGAGACCCAGTACTTC. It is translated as CASSSDRWETQYF.

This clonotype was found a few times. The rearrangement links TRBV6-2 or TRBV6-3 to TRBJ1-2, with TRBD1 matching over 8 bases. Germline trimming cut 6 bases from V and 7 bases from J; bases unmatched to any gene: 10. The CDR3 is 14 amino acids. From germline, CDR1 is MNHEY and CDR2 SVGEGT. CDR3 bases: TGTGCCAGCAGCCATGCCCCAGGGGGCCTTGGCTACACCTTC. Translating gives CASSHAPGGLGYTF.

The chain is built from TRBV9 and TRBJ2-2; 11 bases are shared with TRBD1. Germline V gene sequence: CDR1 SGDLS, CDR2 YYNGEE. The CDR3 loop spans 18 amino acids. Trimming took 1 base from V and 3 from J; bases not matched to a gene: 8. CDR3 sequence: CASSVLGGTGGYTGELFF. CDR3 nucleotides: TGTGCCAGCAGCGTACTCGGAGGGACAGGGGGATACACCGGGGAGCTGTTTTTT.

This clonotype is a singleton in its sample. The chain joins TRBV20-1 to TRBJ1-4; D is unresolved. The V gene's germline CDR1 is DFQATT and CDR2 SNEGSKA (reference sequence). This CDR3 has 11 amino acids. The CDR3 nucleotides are TGCAGCGTTGTGGATAATGAAAAACTGTTTTTT. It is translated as CSVVDNEKLFF.

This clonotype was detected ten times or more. Here the CDR3 reads CSEKVRGGSEAFF. The CDR3 nucleotides are TGCAGTGAAAAAGTACGGGGGGGTTCTGAAGCTTTCTTT. The rearrangement uses TRBV20-1 and TRBJ1-1; the D gene is possibly TRBD1 (5 bases). This CDR3 is built from 13 residues. Germline V gives CDR1 DFQATT, CDR2 SNEGSKA (reference sequence). Trimming took 7 bases from V and 6 from J, leaving 18 bases between them.